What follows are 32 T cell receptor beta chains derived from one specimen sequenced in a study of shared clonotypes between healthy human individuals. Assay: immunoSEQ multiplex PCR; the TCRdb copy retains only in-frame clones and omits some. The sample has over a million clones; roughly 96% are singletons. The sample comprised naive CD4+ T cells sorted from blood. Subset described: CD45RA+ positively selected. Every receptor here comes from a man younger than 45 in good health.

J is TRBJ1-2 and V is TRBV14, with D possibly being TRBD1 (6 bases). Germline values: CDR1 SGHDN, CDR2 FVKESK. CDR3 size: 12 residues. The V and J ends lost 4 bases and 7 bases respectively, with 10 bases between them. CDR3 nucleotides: TGTGCCAGCAGCCGATACAGGGTTGGCTACACCTTC. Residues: CASSRYRVGYTF.

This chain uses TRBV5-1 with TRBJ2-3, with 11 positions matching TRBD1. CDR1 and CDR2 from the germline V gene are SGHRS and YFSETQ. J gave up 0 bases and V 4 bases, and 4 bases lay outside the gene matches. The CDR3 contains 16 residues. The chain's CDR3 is CASSPRDRGSTDTQYF. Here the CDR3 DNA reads TGCGCCAGCAGCCCGCGGGACAGGGGGAGCACAGATACGCAGTATTTT. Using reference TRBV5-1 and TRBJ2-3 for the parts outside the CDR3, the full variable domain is KAGVTQTPRYLIKTRGQQVTLSCSPISGHRSVSWYQQTPGQGLQFLFEYFSETQRNKGNFPGRFSGRQFSNSRSEMNVSTLELGDSALYLCASSPRDRGSTDTQYFGPGTRLTVL.

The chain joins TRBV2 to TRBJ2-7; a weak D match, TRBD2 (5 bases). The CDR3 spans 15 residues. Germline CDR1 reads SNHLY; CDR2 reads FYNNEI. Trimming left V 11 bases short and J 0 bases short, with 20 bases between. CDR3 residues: CAVTWSGETSYEQYF. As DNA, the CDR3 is TGTGCCGTAACCTGGAGCGGAGAGACCTCCTACGAGCAGTACTTC. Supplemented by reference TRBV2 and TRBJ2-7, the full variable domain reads EPEVTQTPSHQVTQMGQEVILRCVPISNHLYFYWYRQILGQKVEFLVSFYNNEISEKSEIFDDQFSVERPDGSNFTLKIRSTKLEDSAMYFCAVTWSGETSYEQYFGPGTRLTVT.

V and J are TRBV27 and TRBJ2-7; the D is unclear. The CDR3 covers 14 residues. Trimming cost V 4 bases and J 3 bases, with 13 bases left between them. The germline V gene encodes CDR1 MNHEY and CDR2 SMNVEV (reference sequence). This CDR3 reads CASSYSAQSYEQYF. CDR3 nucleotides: TGTGCCAGCAGTTATTCCGCACAAAGCTACGAGCAGTACTTC.

The DNA for the CDR3 is TGTGCCAGCAGCTTGGGGACAGGGGTTCAAGAGACCCAGTACTTC. This codes for CASSLGTGVQETQYF. The chain joins TRBV5-6 to TRBJ2-5, with 9 bases lining up with TRBD1. The CDR3 contains 15 residues. Germline V CDR1 and CDR2: SGHDT, YYEEEE. Germline trimming cut 0 bases from V and 2 bases from J; bases unmatched to any gene: 2.

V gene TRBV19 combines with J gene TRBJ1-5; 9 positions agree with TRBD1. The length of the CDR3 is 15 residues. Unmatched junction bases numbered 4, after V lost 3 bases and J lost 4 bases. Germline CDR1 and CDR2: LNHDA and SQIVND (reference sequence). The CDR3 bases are TGTGCCAGTAGTATGTGGGGGACAGGGAATCAGCCCCAGCATTTT. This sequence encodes CASSMWGTGNQPQHF.

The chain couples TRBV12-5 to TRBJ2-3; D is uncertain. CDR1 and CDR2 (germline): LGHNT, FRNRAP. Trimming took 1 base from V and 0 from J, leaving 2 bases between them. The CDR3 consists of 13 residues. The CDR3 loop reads CASGLGSTDTQYF. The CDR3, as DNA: TGTGCTAGTGGTTTGGGGAGCACAGATACGCAGTATTTT.

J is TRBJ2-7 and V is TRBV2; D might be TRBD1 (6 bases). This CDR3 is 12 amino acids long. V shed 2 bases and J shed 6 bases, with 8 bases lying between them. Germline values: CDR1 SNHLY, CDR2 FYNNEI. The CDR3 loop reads CASSEIQGEQYF. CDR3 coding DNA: TGTGCCAGCAGTGAAATACAGGGCGAGCAGTACTTC. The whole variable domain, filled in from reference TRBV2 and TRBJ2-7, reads EPEVTQTPSHQVTQMGQEVILRCVPISNHLYFYWYRQILGQKVEFLVSFYNNEISEKSEIFDDQFSVERPDGSNFTLKIRSTKLEDSAMYFCASSEIQGEQYFGPGTRLTVT.

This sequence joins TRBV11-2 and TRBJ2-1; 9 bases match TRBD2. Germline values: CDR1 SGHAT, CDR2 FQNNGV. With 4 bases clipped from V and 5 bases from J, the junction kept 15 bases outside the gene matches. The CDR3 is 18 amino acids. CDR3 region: CASSSPTSGMTRHNEQFF. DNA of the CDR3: TGTGCCAGCAGCTCACCGACTAGCGGAATGACGCGACACAATGAGCAGTTCTTC.

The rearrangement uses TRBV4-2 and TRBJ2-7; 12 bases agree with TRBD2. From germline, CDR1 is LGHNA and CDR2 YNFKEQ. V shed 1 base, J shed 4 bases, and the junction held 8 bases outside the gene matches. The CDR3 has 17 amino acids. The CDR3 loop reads CASSQGLAGVSRYEQYF. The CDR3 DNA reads TGTGCCAGCAGCCAAGGACTAGCGGGAGTTAGTAGGTACGAGCAGTACTTC.

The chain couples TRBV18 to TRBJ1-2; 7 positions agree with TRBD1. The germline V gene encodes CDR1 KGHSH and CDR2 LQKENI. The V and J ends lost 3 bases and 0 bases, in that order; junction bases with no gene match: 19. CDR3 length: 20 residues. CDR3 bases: TGTGCCAGCTCACCCTTGAGCGGACAGGATGGAGGTCAAGCTAACTATGGCTACACCTTC. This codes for CASSPLSGQDGGQANYGYTF.

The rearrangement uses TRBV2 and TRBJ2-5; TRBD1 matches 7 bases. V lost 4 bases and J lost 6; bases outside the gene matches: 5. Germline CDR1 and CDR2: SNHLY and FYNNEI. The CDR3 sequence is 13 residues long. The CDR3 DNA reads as TGTGCCAGCAGTGTGAGGGACAGACAGACCCAGTACTTC. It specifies CASSVRDRQTQYF. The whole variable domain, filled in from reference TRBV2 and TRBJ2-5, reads EPEVTQTPSHQVTQMGQEVILRCVPISNHLYFYWYRQILGQKVEFLVSFYNNEISEKSEIFDDQFSVERPDGSNFTLKIRSTKLEDSAMYFCASSVRDRQTQYFGPGTRLLVL.

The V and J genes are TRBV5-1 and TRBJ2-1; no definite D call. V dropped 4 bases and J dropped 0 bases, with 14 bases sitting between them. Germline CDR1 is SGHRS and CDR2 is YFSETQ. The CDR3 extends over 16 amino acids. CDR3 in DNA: TGCGCCAGCAGCCTCCAGGCGGTAGCCTCCTACAATGAGCAGTTCTTC. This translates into CASSLQAVASYNEQFF. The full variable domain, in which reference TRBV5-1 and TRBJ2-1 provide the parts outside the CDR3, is KAGVTQTPRYLIKTRGQQVTLSCSPISGHRSVSWYQQTPGQGLQFLFEYFSETQRNKGNFPGRFSGRQFSNSRSEMNVSTLELGDSALYLCASSLQAVASYNEQFFGPGTRLTVL.

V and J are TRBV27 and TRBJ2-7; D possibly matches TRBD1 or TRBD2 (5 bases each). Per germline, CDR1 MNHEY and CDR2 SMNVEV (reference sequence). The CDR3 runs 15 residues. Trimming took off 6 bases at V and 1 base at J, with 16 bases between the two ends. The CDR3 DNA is TGTGCCAGCAGCTGGGGGAAGGGGAAGTCCTACGAGCAGTACTTC. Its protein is CASSWGKGKSYEQYF.

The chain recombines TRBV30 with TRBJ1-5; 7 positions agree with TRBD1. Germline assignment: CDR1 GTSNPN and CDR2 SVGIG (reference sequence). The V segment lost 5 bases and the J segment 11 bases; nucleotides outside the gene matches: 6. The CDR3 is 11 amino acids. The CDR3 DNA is TGTGCCTGGCGTCAGGGGGATTCCCAGCATTTT. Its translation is CAWRQGDSQHF. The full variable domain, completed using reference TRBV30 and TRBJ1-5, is SQTIHQWPATLVQPVGSPLSLECTVEGTSNPNLYWYRQAAGRGLQLLFYSVGIGQISSEVPQNLSASRPQDRQFILSSKKLLLSDSGFYLCAWRQGDSQHFGDGTRLSIL.

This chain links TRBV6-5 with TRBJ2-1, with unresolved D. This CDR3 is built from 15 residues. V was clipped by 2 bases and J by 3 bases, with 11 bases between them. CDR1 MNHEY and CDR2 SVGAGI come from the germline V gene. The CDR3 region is CASSYRPLLYNEQFF. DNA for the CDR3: TGTGCCAGCAGTTACCGGCCGCTCCTCTACAATGAGCAGTTCTTC.

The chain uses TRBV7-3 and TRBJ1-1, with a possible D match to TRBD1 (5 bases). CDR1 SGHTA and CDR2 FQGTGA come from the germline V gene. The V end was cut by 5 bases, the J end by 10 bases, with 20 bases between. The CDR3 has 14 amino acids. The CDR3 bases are TGTGCCAGCAGCCTAATCAACGGGGCAGGCCGAGCTTTCTTT. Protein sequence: CASSLINGAGRAFF.

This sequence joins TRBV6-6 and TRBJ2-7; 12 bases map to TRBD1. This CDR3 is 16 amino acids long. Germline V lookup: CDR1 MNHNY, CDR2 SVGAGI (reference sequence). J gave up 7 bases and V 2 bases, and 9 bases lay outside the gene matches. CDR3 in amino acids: CASSYADGTGGAEQYF. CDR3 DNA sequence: TGTGCCAGCAGTTACGCCGACGGGACAGGGGGCGCAGAGCAGTACTTC.

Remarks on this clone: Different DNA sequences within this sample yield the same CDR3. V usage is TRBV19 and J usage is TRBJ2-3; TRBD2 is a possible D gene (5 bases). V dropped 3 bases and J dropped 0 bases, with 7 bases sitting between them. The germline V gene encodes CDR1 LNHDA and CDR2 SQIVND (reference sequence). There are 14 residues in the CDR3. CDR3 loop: CASSIGVSTDTQYF. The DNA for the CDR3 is TGTGCCAGTAGTATCGGGGTGAGCACAGATACGCAGTATTTT.

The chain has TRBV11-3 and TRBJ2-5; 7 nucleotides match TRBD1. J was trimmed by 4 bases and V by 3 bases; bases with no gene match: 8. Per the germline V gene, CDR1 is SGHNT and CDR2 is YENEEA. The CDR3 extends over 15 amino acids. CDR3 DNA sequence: TGTGCCAGCAGCTTTAACAGGGGCAGCGGAGAGACCCAGTACTTC. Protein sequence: CASSFNRGSGETQYF.

The CDR3 region is CASSFRGQGALNEQFF. CDR3 nucleotide sequence: TGTGCCAGCAGTTTTCGAGGACAGGGGGCTCTCAATGAGCAGTTCTTC. This chain uses TRBV28 with TRBJ2-1, with 11 positions matching TRBD1. Germline-derived CDR1 and CDR2 are MDHEN and SYDVKM. This CDR3 is built from 16 residues. V lost 3 bases to trimming and J lost 6 bases; unmatched junction nucleotides: 7.

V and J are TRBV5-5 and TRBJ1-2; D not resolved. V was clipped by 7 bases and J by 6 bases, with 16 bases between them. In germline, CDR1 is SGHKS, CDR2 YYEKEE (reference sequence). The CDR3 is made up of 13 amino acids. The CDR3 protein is CASQTTAKDGYTF. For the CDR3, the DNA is TGTGCCAGCCAAACGACCGCCAAGGATGGCTACACCTTC.

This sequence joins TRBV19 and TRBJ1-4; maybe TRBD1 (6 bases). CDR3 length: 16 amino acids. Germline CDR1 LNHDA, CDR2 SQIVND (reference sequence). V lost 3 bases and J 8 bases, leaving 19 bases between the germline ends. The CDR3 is CASSIVRSEGHEKLFF. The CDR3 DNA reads TGTGCCAGTAGTATCGTAAGGTCGGAGGGACACGAAAAACTGTTTTTT.

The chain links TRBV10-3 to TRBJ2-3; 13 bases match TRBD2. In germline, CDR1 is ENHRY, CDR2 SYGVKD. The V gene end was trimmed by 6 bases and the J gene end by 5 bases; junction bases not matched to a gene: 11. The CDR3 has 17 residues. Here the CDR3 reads CAIRRTSGSFDRDTQYF. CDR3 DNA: TGTGCCATCAGACGGACTAGCGGGAGTTTTGATCGAGATACGCAGTATTTT.

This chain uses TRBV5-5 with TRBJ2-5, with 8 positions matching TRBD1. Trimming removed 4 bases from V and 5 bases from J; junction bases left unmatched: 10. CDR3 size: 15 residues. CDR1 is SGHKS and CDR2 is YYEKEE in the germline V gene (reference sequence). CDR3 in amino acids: CASSGEDRVGETQYF. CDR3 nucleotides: TGTGCCAGCAGCGGAGAGGACAGGGTTGGTGAGACCCAGTACTTC.

The CDR3: CASSPWGTGAYEQYF. CDR3 DNA: TGTGCCAGCTCACCGTGGGGGACAGGGGCCTACGAGCAGTACTTC. J is TRBJ2-7 and V is TRBV18; 10 bases map to TRBD1. Germline CDR1 and CDR2: KGHSH and LQKENI. This CDR3 has 15 amino acids. V was pared by 3 bases and J by 2 bases, with 4 bases of the junction left unmatched.

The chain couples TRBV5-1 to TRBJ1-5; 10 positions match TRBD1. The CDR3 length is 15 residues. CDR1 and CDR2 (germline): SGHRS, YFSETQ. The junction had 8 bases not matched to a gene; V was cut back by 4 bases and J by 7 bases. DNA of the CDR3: TGCGCCAGCAGCCTCGGGACAGGGGCGGACCAGCCCCAGCATTTT. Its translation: CASSLGTGADQPQHF.

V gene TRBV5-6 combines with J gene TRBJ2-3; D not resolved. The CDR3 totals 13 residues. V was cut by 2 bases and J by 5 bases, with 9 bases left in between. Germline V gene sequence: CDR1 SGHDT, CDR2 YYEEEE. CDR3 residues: CASSFPERDTQYF. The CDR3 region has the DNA TGTGCCAGCAGCTTCCCTGAGCGAGATACGCAGTATTTT.

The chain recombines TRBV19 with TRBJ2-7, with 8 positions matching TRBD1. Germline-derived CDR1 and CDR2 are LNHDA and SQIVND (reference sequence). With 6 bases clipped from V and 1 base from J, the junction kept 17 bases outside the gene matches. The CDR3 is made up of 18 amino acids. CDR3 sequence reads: CASRKFTGGRGGSYEQYF. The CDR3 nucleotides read TGTGCCAGTAGGAAATTCACAGGGGGAAGGGGCGGATCCTACGAGCAGTACTTC.

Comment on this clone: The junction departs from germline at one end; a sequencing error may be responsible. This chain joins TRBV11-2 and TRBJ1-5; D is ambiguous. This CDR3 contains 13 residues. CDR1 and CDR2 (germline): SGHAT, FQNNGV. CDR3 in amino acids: CASRLESNQPQHF. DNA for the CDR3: TGTGCCAGCAGGTTAGAGTCCAATCAGCCCCAGCATTTT.

The CDR3 sequence: CASSIQRGRGNQPQHF. The CDR3 bases are TGTGCCAGTAGTATCCAGCGGGGTAGGGGCAATCAGCCCCAGCATTTT. This rearrangement joins TRBV19 to TRBJ1-5; D unclear. CDR1 is LNHDA, CDR2 SQIVND, per germline (reference sequence). The CDR3 covers 16 residues. Trimming stripped 3 bases from V and 2 bases from J, with 14 bases between.

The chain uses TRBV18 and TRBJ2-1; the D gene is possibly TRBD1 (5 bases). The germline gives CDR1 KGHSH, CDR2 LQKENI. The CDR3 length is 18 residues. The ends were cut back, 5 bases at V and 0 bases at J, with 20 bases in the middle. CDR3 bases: TGTGCCAGCTCAGTGACAGAGGTGACCCAGAGCTCCTACAATGAGCAGTTCTTC. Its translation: CASSVTEVTQSSYNEQFF. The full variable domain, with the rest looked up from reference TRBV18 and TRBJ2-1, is NAGVMQNPRHLVRRRGQEARLRCSPMKGHSHVYWYRQLPEEGLKFMVYLQKENIIDESGMPKERFSAEFPKEGPSILRIQQVVRGDSAAYFCASSVTEVTQSSYNEQFFGPGTRLTVL.